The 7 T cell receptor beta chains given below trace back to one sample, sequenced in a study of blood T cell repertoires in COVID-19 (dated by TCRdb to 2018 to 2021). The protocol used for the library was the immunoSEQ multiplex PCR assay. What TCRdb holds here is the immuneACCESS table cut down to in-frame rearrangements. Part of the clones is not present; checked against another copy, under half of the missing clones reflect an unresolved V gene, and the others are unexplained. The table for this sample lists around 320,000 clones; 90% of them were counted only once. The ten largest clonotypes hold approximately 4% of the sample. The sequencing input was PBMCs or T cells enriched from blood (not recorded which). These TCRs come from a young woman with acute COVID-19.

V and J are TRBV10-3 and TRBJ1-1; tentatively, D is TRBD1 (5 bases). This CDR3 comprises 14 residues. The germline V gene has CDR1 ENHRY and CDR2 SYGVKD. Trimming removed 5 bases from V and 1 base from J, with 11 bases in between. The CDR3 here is CAISPGTKNTEAFF. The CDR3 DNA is TGTGCCATCAGTCCCGGGACTAAGAACACTGAAGCTTTCTTT.

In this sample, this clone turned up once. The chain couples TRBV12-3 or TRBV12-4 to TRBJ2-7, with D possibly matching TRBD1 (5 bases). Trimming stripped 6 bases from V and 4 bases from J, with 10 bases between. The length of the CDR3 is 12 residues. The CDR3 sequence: CASSQDSYEQYF. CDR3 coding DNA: TGTGCCAGCAGCCAAGACAGTTACGAGCAGTACTTC.

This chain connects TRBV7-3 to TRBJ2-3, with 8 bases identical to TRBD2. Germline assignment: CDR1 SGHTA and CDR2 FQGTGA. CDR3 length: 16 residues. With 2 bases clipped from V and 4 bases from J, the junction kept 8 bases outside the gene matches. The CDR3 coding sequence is TGTGCCAGCAGCTTAGAGCTGGCGGGAGGTCCAGATACGCAGTATTTT. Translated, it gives CASSLELAGGPDTQYF. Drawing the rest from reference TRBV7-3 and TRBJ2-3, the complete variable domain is GAGVSQTPSNKVTEKGKYVELRCDPISGHTALYWYRQSLGQGPEFLIYFQGTGAADDSGLPNDRFFAVRPEGSVSTLKIQRTERGDSAVYLCASSLELAGGPDTQYFGPGTRLTVL.

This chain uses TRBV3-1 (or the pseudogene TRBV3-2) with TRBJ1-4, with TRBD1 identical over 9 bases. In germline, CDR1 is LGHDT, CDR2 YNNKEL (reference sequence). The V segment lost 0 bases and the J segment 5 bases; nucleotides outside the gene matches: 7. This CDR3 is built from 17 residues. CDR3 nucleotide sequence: TGTGCCAGCAGCCAAGAAAACACAGGGGGCTGGAATGAAAAACTGTTTTTT. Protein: CASSQENTGGWNEKLFF.

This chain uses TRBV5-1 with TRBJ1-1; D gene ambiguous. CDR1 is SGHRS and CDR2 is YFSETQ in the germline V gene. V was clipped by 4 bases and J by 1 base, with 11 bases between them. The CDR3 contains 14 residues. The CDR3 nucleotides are TGCGCCAGCAGCACCACAGTGGGGAACACTGAAGCTTTCTTT. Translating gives CASSTTVGNTEAFF.

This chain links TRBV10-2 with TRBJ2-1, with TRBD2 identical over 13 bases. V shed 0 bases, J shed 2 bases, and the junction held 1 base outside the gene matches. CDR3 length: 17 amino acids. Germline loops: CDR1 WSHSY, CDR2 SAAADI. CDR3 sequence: CASSESGTSGTYNEQFF. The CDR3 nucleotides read TGCGCCAGCAGTGAGTCTGGGACTAGCGGGACCTACAATGAGCAGTTCTTC.

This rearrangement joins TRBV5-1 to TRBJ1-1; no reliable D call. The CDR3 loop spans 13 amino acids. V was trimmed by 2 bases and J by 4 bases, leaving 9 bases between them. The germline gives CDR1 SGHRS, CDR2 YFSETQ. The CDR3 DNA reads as TGCGCCAGCAGCTTTCGGGGTGGCACTGAAGCTTTCTTT. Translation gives CASSFRGGTEAFF.